This entry lists 28 T cell receptor beta chains sequenced from one sample in a study of blood T cell repertoires in COVID-19. Clones were read by immunoSEQ multiplex PCR, and TCRdb kept only the in-frame ones, dropping some. The sample contains under 350,000 clones, approximately 89% of which appear only once. The material sequenced was peripheral blood. These receptors originate from a woman between 25 and 40 years old with COVID-19, enrolled during active disease.

This sequence joins TRBV20-1 and TRBJ2-5, with D hard to call. V gave up 3 bases and J gave up 1 base, with 3 bases separating them. Germline loops: CDR1 DFQATT, CDR2 SNEGSKA (reference sequence). The CDR3 spans 11 residues. This chain's CDR3 is CSASSQETQYF. DNA of the CDR3: TGCAGTGCTAGCTCCCAAGAGACCCAGTACTTC.

The chain combines TRBV15 with TRBJ1-5, with D perhaps matching TRBD1 (6 bases). The CDR3 sequence is 16 residues long. The germline V and J ends were trimmed by 0 bases and 5 bases, with 14 bases remaining between them. Germline-derived CDR1 and CDR2 are LNHNV and YYDKDF (reference sequence). CDR3 nucleotides: TGTGCCACCAGCAGAGATAGAGGGGGACAAGATCAGCCCCAGCATTTT. This sequence encodes CATSRDRGGQDQPQHF.

The V call is TRBV4-1, the J call TRBJ1-6; 9 bases match TRBD1. Trimming removed 4 bases from V and 7 bases from J; junction bases left unmatched: 11. Germline CDR1 reads MGHRA; CDR2 reads YSYEKL. The CDR3 loop spans 17 amino acids. The CDR3 reads CASSLSGVTGGNSPLHF. The CDR3 DNA reads as TGCGCCAGCAGCCTATCCGGAGTGACAGGGGGGAATTCACCCCTCCACTTT.

The chain is built from TRBV30 and TRBJ1-5; 9 positions agree with TRBD1. J gave up 5 bases and V 2 bases, and 7 bases lay outside the gene matches. This CDR3 contains 15 residues. Germline CDR1 reads GTSNPN; CDR2 reads SVGIG (reference sequence). In DNA, the CDR3 is TGTGCCTGGAGTACACCGGGACAGGGCTATCAGCCCCAGCATTTT. Translating it yields CAWSTPGQGYQPQHF.

This chain connects TRBV27 to TRBJ2-1; TRBD2 might be the D (5 bases). This CDR3 is 12 amino acids long. V shed 7 bases and J shed 8 bases, with 12 bases lying between them. CDR1 is MNHEY and CDR2 is SMNVEV in the germline V gene (reference sequence). This chain's CDR3 is CASNGGSHEQFF. Written as DNA, the CDR3 is TGTGCCAGCAATGGAGGCAGCCATGAGCAGTTCTTC.

The rearrangement uses TRBV2 and TRBJ2-1; 7 nucleotides match TRBD2. The CDR3 consists of 14 residues. CDR1 and CDR2 from the germline V gene are SNHLY and FYNNEI. J gave up 5 bases and V 3 bases, and 4 bases lay outside the gene matches. CDR3 sequence (DNA): TGTGCCAGCAGTGACAGGGCGGGGGACAATGAGCAGTTCTTC. It is translated as CASSDRAGDNEQFF.

The chain uses TRBV19 and TRBJ2-5, with 8 bases lining up with TRBD1. Germline values: CDR1 LNHDA, CDR2 SQIVND (reference sequence). The CDR3 consists of 15 residues. V lost 5 bases to trimming and J lost 5 bases; unmatched junction nucleotides: 10. CDR3 in DNA: TGTGCCAGTAGTCCCCGGGGCAGGGGGCGGGAGACCCAGTACTTC. Translating gives CASSPRGRGRETQYF.

CDR3 amino acids: CSVVAGGANVLTF. The CDR3 DNA reads as TGCAGCGTTGTAGCGGGAGGGGCCAACGTCCTGACTTTC. The chain combines TRBV29-1 with TRBJ2-6, with TRBD2 identical over 8 bases. Germline assignment: CDR1 SQVTM and CDR2 ANQGSEA. The CDR3 is 13 residues long. Trimming at V came to 4 bases and at J to 4 bases, leaving 0 bases not matched to a gene.

The genes are TRBV5-1 and TRBJ2-1, with D possibly matching TRBD1 (6 bases). V gave up 2 bases and J gave up 6 bases, with 18 bases separating them. CDR3 length: 16 amino acids. Germline values: CDR1 SGHRS, CDR2 YFSETQ. CDR3 sequence (DNA): TGCGCCAGCAGCTTAGATCCATCCCAGGGGAGCAATGAGCAGTTCTTC. Amino acids: CASSLDPSQGSNEQFF.

The rearrangement links TRBV30 to TRBJ2-7; TRBD2 might be the D (6 bases). The CDR3 contains 13 residues. V was clipped by 5 bases and J by 3 bases, with 14 bases between them. Germline CDR1 is GTSNPN and CDR2 is SVGIG (reference sequence). In DNA, the CDR3 is TGTGCCTGGGTAAGGTCGGGAGACTACGAGCAGTACTTC. It translates to CAWVRSGDYEQYF.

V usage is TRBV5-6 and J usage is TRBJ1-4; D is ambiguous. Trimming pared 4 bases from V and 7 bases from J, leaving 14 bases between. Germline CDR1 is SGHDT and CDR2 is YYEEEE. The CDR3 extends over 14 amino acids. In nucleotides, the CDR3 is TGTGCCAGCAGCATACTACGTAGCGGTGAAAAACTGTTTTTT. Protein product: CASSILRSGEKLFF.

The rearrangement joins TRBV18 to TRBJ1-2; 7 positions agree with TRBD1. Germline CDR1 reads KGHSH; CDR2 reads LQKENI. The CDR3 runs 15 residues. The V gene end was trimmed by 2 bases and the J gene end by 8 bases; junction bases not matched to a gene: 11. CDR3 in amino acids: CASSPMAMTGRGYTF. The CDR3 bases are TGTGCCAGCTCACCAATGGCAATGACAGGGCGAGGCTACACCTTC.

This chain links TRBV28 with TRBJ1-1; D perhaps matches TRBD1 (6 bases). The germline V gene encodes CDR1 MDHEN and CDR2 SYDVKM. CDR3 length equals 15 residues. Deletions cut 2 bases from V and 0 bases from J, with 10 bases between. The CDR3 nucleotides are TGTGCCAGCAGTTTAGGGGGCTACATGAACACTGAAGCTTTCTTT. It codes for CASSLGGYMNTEAFF.

V is TRBV2 and J is TRBJ2-7; D gene unclear. V shed 3 bases and J shed 5 bases, with 11 bases lying between them. The CDR3 extends over 13 amino acids. Germline V gene data show CDR1 as SNHLY and CDR2 as FYNNEI. Here the CDR3 reads CASSELGRHEQYF. The CDR3, as DNA: TGTGCCAGCAGTGAGCTGGGCCGGCACGAGCAGTACTTC.

The V gene is TRBV12-3 or TRBV12-4, the J gene TRBJ2-3; the D is unclear. This CDR3 region has 13 residues. The V gene lost 5 bases and the J gene lost 3 bases, with 9 bases spanning the gap. Here the CDR3 reads CASSVTQTDTQYF. In nucleotides, the CDR3 is TGTGCCAGCAGTGTGACACAGACAGATACGCAGTATTTT.

The V call is TRBV27, the J call TRBJ2-3, with TRBD2 matching over 7 bases. This CDR3 spans 14 amino acids. The ends lost 2 bases at V and 1 base at J; junction bases unmatched: 0. Germline V CDR1 and CDR2: MNHEY, SMNVEV (reference sequence). CDR3 amino acids: CASSLSGGTDTQYF. Here the CDR3 DNA reads TGTGCCAGCAGTTTAAGCGGGGGCACAGATACGCAGTATTTT.

Concerning this clone: Relative to the germline gene, one junction end is altered; a read error may explain this. This rearrangement joins TRBV7-9 to TRBJ1-3; 9 bases agree with TRBD1. The CDR3 covers 11 residues. Per the germline V gene, CDR1 is SEHNR and CDR2 is FQNEAQ (reference sequence). DNA of the CDR3: TGCGGACAGGGGTCCGGAAACACCATATATTTT. Protein sequence: CGQGSGNTIYF. The variable domain in full, with the rest retrieved from reference TRBV7-9 and TRBJ1-3, is DTGVSQNPRHKITKRGQNVTFRCDPISEHNRLYWYRQTLGQGPEFLTYFQNEAQLEKSRLLSDRFSAERPKGSFSTLEIQRTEQGDSAMYLCGQGSGNTIYFGEGSWLTVV.

The chain is built from TRBV19 and TRBJ1-1; a possible D gene is TRBD1 (6 bases). CDR1 and CDR2 from the germline V gene are LNHDA and SQIVND (reference sequence). V lost 5 bases, J lost 7 bases, and 11 bases lay in between. The CDR3 consists of 12 residues. CDR3 sequence: CASSSRGYEAFF. CDR3 in DNA: TGTGCCAGTAGTTCCAGGGGATATGAAGCTTTCTTT. Supplemented by reference TRBV19 and TRBJ1-1, the full variable domain reads DGGITQSPKYLFRKEGQNVTLSCEQNLNHDAMYWYRQDPGQGLRLIYYSQIVNDFQKGDIAEGYSVSREKKESFPLTVTSAQKNPTAFYLCASSSRGYEAFFGQGTRLTVV.

The chain combines TRBV6-2 or TRBV6-3 with TRBJ2-1; TRBD2 matches 12 bases. This CDR3 comprises 16 residues. CDR1 is MNHEY and CDR2 is SVGEGT in the germline V gene. After removal of 5 bases from V and 3 bases from J, the junction contained 5 bases not matched to a gene. The CDR3 DNA sequence: TGTGCCAGCAGTAGACTAGCGGGGGACCTCTACAATGAGCAGTTCTTC. Its protein is CASSRLAGDLYNEQFF.

This chain connects TRBV4-2 to TRBJ2-3; possibly TRBD2 for D (5 bases). The CDR3 covers 15 residues. The V gene lost 1 base and the J gene lost 0 bases, with 8 bases spanning the gap. Germline-derived CDR1 and CDR2 are LGHNA and YNFKEQ. CDR3 DNA: TGTGCCAGCAGCCAAGCCGGGATCAGCACAGATACGCAGTATTTT. Its translation is CASSQAGISTDTQYF.

The chain links TRBV29-1 to TRBJ1-2; tentatively, D is TRBD1 (5 bases). With 5 bases removed from V and 3 bases from J, the gap between germline ends came to 13 bases. The CDR3 spans 13 residues. Germline-derived CDR1 and CDR2 are SQVTM and ANQGSEA. CDR3 sequence: CSVWDGGHYGYTF. CDR3 DNA sequence: TGCAGCGTTTGGGACGGGGGTCACTATGGCTACACCTTC.

The chain joins TRBV7-6 to TRBJ1-3; tentatively, D is TRBD1 (5 bases). The CDR3 spans 15 residues. The V end lost 5 bases, the J end lost 4 bases, and 15 bases lay between the germline ends. Germline values: CDR1 SGHVS, CDR2 FNYEAQ. Here the CDR3 reads CASSGGGAPGNTIYF. CDR3 nucleotide sequence: TGTGCCAGCAGCGGTGGAGGGGCACCAGGAAACACCATATATTTT.

This chain connects TRBV4-1 to TRBJ2-3, with a tentative D call TRBD2 (6 bases). This CDR3 contains 15 residues. Germline assignment: CDR1 MGHRA and CDR2 YSYEKL. V was shortened by 0 bases and J by 10 bases, with 17 bases between the two germline ends. The CDR3 DNA sequence: TGCGCCAGCAGCCAAGAATTAACCGGGACTTACTCGCAGTATTTT. Translated, it gives CASSQELTGTYSQYF.

The table lists this clone with a count of one. The genes are TRBV20-1 and TRBJ1-2; possibly TRBD1 for D (5 bases). Per the germline V gene, CDR1 is DFQATT and CDR2 is SNEGSKA (reference sequence). With 6 bases removed from V and 7 bases from J, the gap between germline ends came to 9 bases. CDR3 length equals 10 residues. CDR3 amino acids: CSAPDTGYTF. The CDR3 nucleotides are TGCAGTGCGCCGGACACTGGCTACACCTTC.

This rearrangement joins TRBV24-1 to TRBJ1-2; 12 bases are shared with TRBD1. This CDR3 has 15 amino acids. In germline, CDR1 is KGHDR, CDR2 SFDVKD. V was clipped by 4 bases and J by 5 bases; unmatched bases: 4. The CDR3 nucleotides are TGTGCCACCAGTGACGGGACAGGGGGCGATTATGGCTACACCTTC. Encoded protein: CATSDGTGGDYGYTF.

CDR3 in amino acids: CAISDVGGTSYEQYF. The CDR3 DNA reads TGTGCCATCAGTGACGTCGGGGGGACTTCCTACGAGCAGTACTTC. The rearrangement uses TRBV10-3 and TRBJ2-7; TRBD2 aligns across 7 bases. The CDR3 contains 15 residues. J gave up 1 base and V 3 bases, and 6 bases lay outside the gene matches. Germline CDR1 reads ENHRY; CDR2 reads SYGVKD.

V and J are TRBV30 and TRBJ1-6; D might be TRBD1 (6 bases). Trimming cost V 1 base and J 0 bases, with 22 bases left between them. The CDR3 has 20 residues. Germline CDR1 is GTSNPN and CDR2 is SVGIG (reference sequence). In DNA, the CDR3 is TGTGCCTGGAGTGCACAACAGGGTTTCTCTCCGAGCTCCTATAATTCACCCCTCCACTTT. This sequence encodes CAWSAQQGFSPSSYNSPLHF.

In this sample, this clone turned up once. The chain combines TRBV6-5 with TRBJ2-1; 10 nucleotides line up with TRBD1. The trim removed 5 bases at V and 4 bases at J, leaving 5 bases unmatched. Germline assignment: CDR1 MNHEY and CDR2 SVGAGI. The CDR3 is made up of 15 amino acids. This CDR3 reads CASSRDRGEYNEQFF. The CDR3 coding sequence is TGTGCCAGCAGTCGGGACAGGGGAGAGTACAATGAGCAGTTCTTC.